Shown below are 5 T cell receptor beta chains from a single sample sequenced in a study of CD8+ T cells in alopecia areata. Sequencing templates came from extracted RNA that was reverse transcribed into cDNA. Only in-frame clones appear in the TCRdb table, and some are missing; sequencing was by immunoSEQ multiplex PCR. Here the sample spans 95,000 to 120,000 clones, approximately 61% being singletons. Input material: NKG2D-low CD8+ T cells sorted from blood. These receptors came from a human donor with alopecia areata.

The V call is TRBV6-1, the J call TRBJ2-1; 14 bases are shared with TRBD2. Trimming removed 3 bases from V and 8 bases from J; junction bases left unmatched: 3. The CDR3 loop spans 15 amino acids. Looked up from germline, CDR1 is MNHNS and CDR2 is SASEGT. CDR3 residues: CASSEGLAGVYEQFF. CDR3 coding DNA: TGTGCCAGCAGTGAGGGACTAGCGGGAGTCTATGAGCAGTTCTTC.

The chain has TRBV4-1 and TRBJ2-5; D is ambiguous. Germline CDR1 is MGHRA and CDR2 is YSYEKL. The CDR3 is 16 residues long. The germline V and J ends were trimmed by 0 bases and 5 bases, with 16 bases remaining between them. The CDR3 nucleotides read TGCGCCAGCAGCCAAGAAACTCGGGTCCCGAGGGAGACCCAGTACTTC. Its protein is CASSQETRVPRETQYF.

This clone has just a few counts. The CDR3 spells CASTSMAGLEQFF. For the CDR3, the DNA is TGTGCCAGCACCTCGATGGCGGGACTCGAGCAGTTCTTC. V is TRBV6-5 and J is TRBJ2-1; D might be TRBD2 (6 bases). The germline V gene has CDR1 MNHEY and CDR2 SVGAGI. The V end was cut by 7 bases, the J end by 10 bases, with 17 bases between. The CDR3 consists of 13 residues.

This clone has more than one count but fewer than ten. The CDR3, as DNA: TGTGCCAGCAGTAGGTGGACAGGGGGCAATGAGCAGTTCTTC. As protein: CASSRWTGGNEQFF. V usage is TRBV2 and J usage is TRBJ2-1; 10 bases map to TRBD1. CDR1 SNHLY and CDR2 FYNNEI come from the germline V gene. CDR3 length equals 14 residues. V lost 5 bases, J lost 6 bases, and 4 bases stayed unmatched.

The chain couples TRBV5-4 to TRBJ2-7, with D hard to call. V was clipped by 0 bases and J by 5 bases, with 6 bases between them. Germline-derived CDR1 and CDR2 are SGHNT and YYREEE (reference sequence). The CDR3 loop spans 12 amino acids. The CDR3 DNA follows: TGTGCCAGCAGCTTGGAGTTTGACGAGCAGTACTTC. This encodes CASSLEFDEQYF.